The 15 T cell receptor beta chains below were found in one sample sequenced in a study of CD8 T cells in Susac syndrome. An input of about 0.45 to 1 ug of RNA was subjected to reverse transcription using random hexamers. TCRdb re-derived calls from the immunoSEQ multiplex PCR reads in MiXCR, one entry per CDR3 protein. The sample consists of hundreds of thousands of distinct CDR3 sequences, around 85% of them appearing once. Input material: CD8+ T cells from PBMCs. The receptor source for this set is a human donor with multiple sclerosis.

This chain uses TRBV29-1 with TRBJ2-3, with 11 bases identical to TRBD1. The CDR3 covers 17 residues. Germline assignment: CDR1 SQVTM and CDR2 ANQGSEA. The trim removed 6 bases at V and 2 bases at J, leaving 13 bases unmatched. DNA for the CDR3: TGCAGCGTATACGGACAGGGGGCGGCGCAGGTCACAGATACGCAGTATTTT. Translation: CSVYGQGAAQVTDTQYF.

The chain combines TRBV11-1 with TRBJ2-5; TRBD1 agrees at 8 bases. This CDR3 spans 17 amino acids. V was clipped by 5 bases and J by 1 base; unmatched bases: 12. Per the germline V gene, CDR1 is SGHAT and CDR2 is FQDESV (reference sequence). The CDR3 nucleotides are TGTGCCAGCAGCCCCGAACAGGGGGAACACTTCCAAGAGACCCAGTACTTC. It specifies CASSPEQGEHFQETQYF.

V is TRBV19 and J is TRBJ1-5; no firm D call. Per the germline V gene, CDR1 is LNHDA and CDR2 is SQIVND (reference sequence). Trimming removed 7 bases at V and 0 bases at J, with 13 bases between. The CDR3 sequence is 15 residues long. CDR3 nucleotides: TGTGCCAGTATCTCACACCGGGATAGCAATCAGCCCCAGCATTTT. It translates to CASISHRDSNQPQHF. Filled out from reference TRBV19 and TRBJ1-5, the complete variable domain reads DGGITQSPKYLFRKEGQNVTLSCEQNLNHDAMYWYRQDPGQGLRLIYYSQIVNDFQKGDIAEGYSVSREKKESFPLTVTSAQKNPTAFYLCASISHRDSNQPQHFGDGTRLSIL.

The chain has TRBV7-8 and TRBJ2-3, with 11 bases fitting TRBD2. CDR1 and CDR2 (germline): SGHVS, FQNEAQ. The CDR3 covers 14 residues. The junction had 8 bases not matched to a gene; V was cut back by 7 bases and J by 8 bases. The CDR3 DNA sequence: TGTGCCAGCATTTTAGCGGGGGGGGCAGTTACGCAGTATTTT. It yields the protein CASILAGGAVTQYF.

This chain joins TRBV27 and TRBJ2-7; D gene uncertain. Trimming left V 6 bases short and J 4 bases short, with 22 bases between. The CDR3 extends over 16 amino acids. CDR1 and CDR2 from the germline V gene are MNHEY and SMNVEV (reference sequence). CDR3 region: CASSLSRTMPMYEQYF. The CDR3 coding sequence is TGTGCCAGCAGCCTCTCAAGGACGATGCCCATGTACGAGCAGTACTTC.

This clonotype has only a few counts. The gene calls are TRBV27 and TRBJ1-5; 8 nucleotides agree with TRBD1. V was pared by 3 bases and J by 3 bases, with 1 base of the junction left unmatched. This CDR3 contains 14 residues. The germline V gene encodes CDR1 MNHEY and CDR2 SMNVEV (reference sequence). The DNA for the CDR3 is TGTGCCAGCAGTTTGACAGGGGACAATCAGCCCCAGCATTTT. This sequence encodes CASSLTGDNQPQHF.

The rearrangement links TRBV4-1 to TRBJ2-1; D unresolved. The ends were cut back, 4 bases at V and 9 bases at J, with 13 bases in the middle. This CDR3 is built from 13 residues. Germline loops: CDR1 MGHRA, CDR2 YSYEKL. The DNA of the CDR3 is TGCGCCAGCAGCCGCCCGCAGGCTATTGAGCAGTTCTTC. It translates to CASSRPQAIEQFF.

CDR3 protein: CASSFIGLYGYTF. CDR3 DNA: TGTGCCAGCAGTTTCATAGGACTCTATGGCTACACCTTC. The rearrangement links TRBV27 to TRBJ1-2; no clear D gene. The germline V gene has CDR1 MNHEY and CDR2 SMNVEV (reference sequence). The CDR3 is made up of 13 amino acids. V gave up 3 bases and J gave up 4 bases, with 9 bases separating them.

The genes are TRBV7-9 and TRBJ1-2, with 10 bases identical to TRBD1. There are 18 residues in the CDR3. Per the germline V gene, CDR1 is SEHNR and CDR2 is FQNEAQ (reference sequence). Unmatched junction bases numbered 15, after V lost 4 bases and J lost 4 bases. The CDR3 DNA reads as TGTGCCAGCAGCTCCTCCAGGACAGGGGGTAGCAGGCCCTATGGCTACACCTTC. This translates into CASSSSRTGGSRPYGYTF.

CDR3 bases: TGCGCCAGCAGCCAAATCGCTAGCGGAGAAGAGACCCAGTACTTC. The encoded protein is CASSQIASGEETQYF. This rearrangement joins TRBV4-1 to TRBJ2-5; 7 nucleotides agree with TRBD2. J gave up 3 bases and V 2 bases, and 6 bases lay outside the gene matches. Germline values: CDR1 MGHRA, CDR2 YSYEKL. This CDR3 contains 15 residues.

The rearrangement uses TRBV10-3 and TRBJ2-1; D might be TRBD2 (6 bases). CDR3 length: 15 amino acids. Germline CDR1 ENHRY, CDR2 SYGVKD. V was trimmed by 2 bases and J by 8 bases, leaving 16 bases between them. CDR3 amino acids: CAISEEATSPHEQFF. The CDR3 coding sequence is TGTGCCATCAGTGAGGAGGCAACTAGCCCCCATGAGCAGTTCTTC.

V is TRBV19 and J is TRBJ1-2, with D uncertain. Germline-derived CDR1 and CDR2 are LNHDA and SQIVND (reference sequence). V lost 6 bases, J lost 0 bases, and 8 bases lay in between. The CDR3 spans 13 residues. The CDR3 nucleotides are TGTGCCAGTAGCCTCGCCCCTAACTATGGCTACACCTTC. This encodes CASSLAPNYGYTF.

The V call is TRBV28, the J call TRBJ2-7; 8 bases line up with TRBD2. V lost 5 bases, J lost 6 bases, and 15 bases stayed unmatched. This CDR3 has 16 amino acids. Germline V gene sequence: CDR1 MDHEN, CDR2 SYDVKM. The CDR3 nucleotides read TGTGCCAGCAGTCCCTTTTTGTATAGCGGGATGGTCGAGCAGTACTTC. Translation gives CASSPFLYSGMVEQYF.

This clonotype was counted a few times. The CDR3 bases are TGTGCCAGCAGGAAGGAGAACACTGAAGCTTTCTTT. This translates into CASRKENTEAFF. This chain connects TRBV27 to TRBJ1-1; no clear D gene. V shed 6 bases and J shed 1 base, with 6 bases lying between them. This CDR3 spans 12 amino acids. The germline V gene has CDR1 MNHEY and CDR2 SMNVEV (reference sequence).

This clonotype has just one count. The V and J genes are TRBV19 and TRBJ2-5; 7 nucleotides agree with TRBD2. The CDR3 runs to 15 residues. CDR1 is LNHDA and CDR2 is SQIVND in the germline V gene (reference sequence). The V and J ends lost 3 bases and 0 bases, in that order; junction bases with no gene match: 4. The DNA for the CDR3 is TGTGCCAGTAGTATCGCTAGCGGCTACCAAGAGACCCAGTACTTC. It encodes CASSIASGYQETQYF.